The clone carrying this TCR beta chain appeared many times. This sample stems from a study of T cells in Graves' hyperthyroidism and ophthalmopathy. Trimming cost V 6 bases and J 8 bases, with 19 bases left between them. This CDR3 has 14 amino acids. Amplified TCR beta CDR3 regions came from RNA transcripts. First-round RT-PCR with HTBI primers amplified the TCR CDR3 region. In TCRdb, the multiplex PCR reads were re-called with MiXCR into one record per CDR3 protein. In the table there are 490,000 or so distinct CDR3 sequences, just under 20% of which are singletons. This TCR was sampled from a man in his forties or fifties with Graves' ophthalmopathy. The sequenced sample consisted of blood. The V gene is TRBV12-3 or TRBV12-4, the J gene TRBJ1-2; D gene uncertain. CDR3 nucleotide sequence: TGTGCCAGCAGCCCACCTGGCGGAGCGGGAGGCTACACCTTC. It codes for CASSPPGGAGGYTF.